A single sample gave rise to the 22 T cell receptor beta chains below, sequenced in a study of cytomegalovirus exposure and HLA in healthy donors. Primers: 60 Vbeta forward and 13 Jbeta reverse. Sequencing was performed with immunoSEQ multiplex PCR; in TCRdb, only in-frame clones are kept and a portion is missing. The sample's table shows just over 80,000 clones. The sequencing input was PBMCs. Receptor source: a woman in her thirties in good health and CMV-seronegative.

This chain connects TRBV4-1 to TRBJ1-2; D gene ambiguous. Germline V gene lookup returns CDR1 MGHRA and CDR2 YSYEKL. Trimming left V 6 bases short and J 6 bases short, with 8 bases between. This CDR3 is built from 11 residues. The CDR3 DNA reads TGCGCCAGCAGGTCGGAGCATGGCTACACCTTC. Protein product: CASRSEHGYTF.

The gene calls are TRBV11-1 and TRBJ2-3, with 8 bases aligning to TRBD1. The V and J ends lost 5 bases and 5 bases, in that order; junction bases with no gene match: 6. Germline V gives CDR1 SGHAT, CDR2 FQDESV (reference sequence). CDR3 length equals 14 residues. In nucleotides, the CDR3 is TGTGCCAGCAGCCTGGACAGGGTGAAAGATACGCAGTATTTT. As protein: CASSLDRVKDTQYF.

The chain has TRBV19 and TRBJ2-1, with 13 bases matching TRBD2. V lost 5 bases to trimming and J lost 10 bases; unmatched junction nucleotides: 11. Germline loops: CDR1 LNHDA, CDR2 SQIVND (reference sequence). CDR3 length: 16 residues. CDR3 DNA: TGTGCCAGTAGTTCCCAAACTAGCGGGGGGGCTCAAGAGCAGTTCTTC. The encoded protein is CASSSQTSGGAQEQFF.

J is TRBJ2-1 and V is TRBV18; the D gene is possibly TRBD2 (6 bases). Germline CDR1 is KGHSH and CDR2 is LQKENI. The CDR3 has 14 amino acids. V dropped 6 bases and J dropped 0 bases, with 9 bases sitting between them. For the CDR3, the DNA is TGTGCCAGCTCGCCGGAGGGCTCCTACAATGAGCAGTTCTTC. Translation gives CASSPEGSYNEQFF.

The chain uses TRBV30 and TRBJ2-7; 9 bases are shared with TRBD2. Germline V lookup: CDR1 GTSNPN, CDR2 SVGIG (reference sequence). The V and J ends lost 3 bases and 4 bases, in that order; junction bases with no gene match: 13. This CDR3 has 16 residues. DNA of the CDR3: TGTGCCTGGAGCGAAAGTAGCGGGGGTGAGGGGTACGAGCAGTACTTC. Translated: CAWSESSGGEGYEQYF.

V and J are TRBV14 and TRBJ2-5; TRBD2 agrees at 7 bases. The CDR3 covers 15 residues. The germline CDR1 and CDR2 sequences are SGHDN and FVKESK. Trimming removed 3 bases from V and 2 bases from J; junction bases left unmatched: 6. CDR3 DNA: TGTGCCAGCAGCCAGTTTACCGGGGGGCAAGAGACCCAGTACTTC. It yields the protein CASSQFTGGQETQYF.

The chain joins TRBV4-1 to TRBJ2-7; no clear D. Germline CDR1 is MGHRA and CDR2 is YSYEKL. The V end was cut by 0 bases, the J end by 3 bases, with 15 bases between. The length of the CDR3 is 16 residues. CDR3 bases: TGCGCCAGCAGCCAAGAGTTTTTATCGACAAACTACGAGCAGTACTTC. Translating it yields CASSQEFLSTNYEQYF.

The chain joins TRBV14 to TRBJ1-4, with TRBD1 as a possible D gene (6 bases). The CDR3 extends over 18 amino acids. Germline CDR1 is SGHDN and CDR2 is FVKESK. The V end lost 1 base, the J end lost 4 bases, and 19 bases lay between the germline ends. CDR3 DNA: TGTGCCAGCAGCCAAGGTGGCTTTTGGGACACCGGTAATGAAAAACTGTTTTTT. It codes for CASSQGGFWDTGNEKLFF.

The chain has TRBV19 and TRBJ2-7, with D tentatively TRBD1 (5 bases). CDR1 is LNHDA and CDR2 is SQIVND in the germline V gene (reference sequence). The V end lost 5 bases, the J end lost 0 bases, and 11 bases lay between the germline ends. This CDR3 region has 14 residues. The DNA of the CDR3 is TGTGCCAGTAGTCCGAGACAGTCCTCCTACGAGCAGTACTTC. Translation gives CASSPRQSSYEQYF.

The rearrangement links TRBV2 to TRBJ2-3; no clear D gene. The ends were cut back, 3 bases at V and 4 bases at J, with 11 bases in the middle. Germline V CDR1 and CDR2: SNHLY, FYNNEI. The CDR3 runs to 14 residues. The CDR3 region has the DNA TGTGCCAGCAGTGAGCGGAGCGAACCAGATACGCAGTATTTT. Translating it yields CASSERSEPDTQYF.

This rearrangement joins TRBV6-5 to TRBJ2-7; 11 bases are shared with TRBD2. The J segment lost 3 bases and the V segment lost 7 bases, leaving 8 bases of the junction unmatched. The CDR3 runs 15 residues. Per germline, CDR1 MNHEY and CDR2 SVGAGI. CDR3 region: CASKEGTSGYYEQYF. The DNA of the CDR3 is TGTGCCAGCAAGGAAGGGACTAGCGGTTACTACGAGCAGTACTTC.

This chain joins TRBV5-1 and TRBJ1-2; 8 nucleotides agree with TRBD1. Germline V gene lookup returns CDR1 SGHRS and CDR2 YFSETQ. Trimming removed 4 bases from V and 2 bases from J; junction bases left unmatched: 10. This CDR3 comprises 16 residues. In DNA, the CDR3 is TGCGCCAGCAGCCCACTCCCAGGGGGCGTCAACTATGGCTACACCTTC. Translating it yields CASSPLPGGVNYGYTF.

This chain uses TRBV30 with TRBJ1-4, with 8 positions matching TRBD1. CDR1 and CDR2 (germline): GTSNPN, SVGIG (reference sequence). Losses at the gene ends were 4 bases for V and 7 bases for J; bases not matched to a gene: 8. The CDR3 loop spans 14 amino acids. The CDR3 DNA follows: TGTGCCTGGAAGGGTGACAGGGGCGGTGAAAAACTGTTTTTT. Translation: CAWKGDRGGEKLFF.

The J gene is TRBJ1-2, the V gene TRBV28, with 8 bases identical to TRBD1. CDR1 and CDR2 from the germline V gene are MDHEN and SYDVKM. This CDR3 has 15 amino acids. V trimming: 5 bases; J trimming: 5 bases; junction bases outside the gene matches: 10. DNA for the CDR3: TGTGCCAGCAGTGCGACGTGGACAGGGTCATATGGCTACACCTTC. Protein product: CASSATWTGSYGYTF.

The J gene is TRBJ1-1, the V gene TRBV2; D unclear. V lost 8 bases and J 6 bases, leaving 7 bases between the germline ends. The germline CDR1 and CDR2 sequences are SNHLY and FYNNEI. CDR3 length equals 10 residues. CDR3 sequence (DNA): TGTGCCAGCCTTTATTCTGAAGCTTTCTTT. It translates to CASLYSEAFF. Based on the CDR3 plus reference TRBV2 and TRBJ1-1, the full variable domain is EPEVTQTPSHQVTQMGQEVILRCVPISNHLYFYWYRQILGQKVEFLVSFYNNEISEKSEIFDDQFSVERPDGSNFTLKIRSTKLEDSAMYFCASLYSEAFFGQGTRLTVV.

The V call is TRBV5-1, the J call TRBJ2-3; TRBD1 matches 10 bases. V trimming: 4 bases; J trimming: 4 bases; junction bases outside the gene matches: 3. This CDR3 region has 14 residues. Germline V gene lookup returns CDR1 SGHRS and CDR2 YFSETQ. CDR3 in DNA: TGCGCCAGCAGCGAGGGGACAGGGGCAGATACGCAGTATTTT. The encoded protein is CASSEGTGADTQYF.

The chain links TRBV5-1 to TRBJ2-1; possibly TRBD1 for D (5 bases). The CDR3 runs 12 residues. The germline V and J ends were trimmed by 0 bases and 12 bases, with 10 bases remaining between them. Germline V gene sequence: CDR1 SGHRS, CDR2 YFSETQ. Written as DNA, the CDR3 is TGCGCCAGCAGCTTGGAATCCCAGGGGCAGTTCTTC. This encodes CASSLESQGQFF. The variable domain in full, with the rest retrieved from reference TRBV5-1 and TRBJ2-1, is KAGVTQTPRYLIKTRGQQVTLSCSPISGHRSVSWYQQTPGQGLQFLFEYFSETQRNKGNFPGRFSGRQFSNSRSEMNVSTLELGDSALYLCASSLESQGQFFGPGTRLTVL.

On this clone: Other DNA variants within this sample encode the same CDR3. The chain recombines TRBV18 with TRBJ2-7, with 8 nucleotides matching TRBD1. The V gene end was trimmed by 5 bases and the J gene end by 3 bases; junction bases not matched to a gene: 3. CDR3 length equals 13 residues. From germline, CDR1 is KGHSH and CDR2 LQKENI. This CDR3 is CASSTGQGYEQYF. CDR3 DNA sequence: TGTGCCAGCTCAACAGGACAGGGCTACGAGCAGTACTTC. The whole variable domain, remainder taken from reference TRBV18 and TRBJ2-7, is NAGVMQNPRHLVRRRGQEARLRCSPMKGHSHVYWYRQLPEEGLKFMVYLQKENIIDESGMPKERFSAEFPKEGPSILRIQQVVRGDSAAYFCASSTGQGYEQYFGPGTRLTVT.

The J gene is TRBJ2-2, the V gene TRBV14; 7 bases align to TRBD1. Germline-derived CDR1 and CDR2 are SGHDN and FVKESK. V gave up 1 base and J gave up 0 bases; unmatched junction bases: 2. This CDR3 is 16 amino acids long. As DNA, the CDR3 is TGTGCCAGCAGCCAAGGTGGGACAGCGAACACCGGGGAGCTGTTTTTT. Its protein product is CASSQGGTANTGELFF.

The chain uses TRBV19 and TRBJ2-2; TRBD2 agrees at 9 bases. Germline CDR1 is LNHDA and CDR2 is SQIVND (reference sequence). This CDR3 contains 15 residues. The V gene end was trimmed by 5 bases and the J gene end by 6 bases; junction bases not matched to a gene: 7. CDR3 nucleotide sequence: TGTGCCAGTAGTCCGGGACTAGCTAACGCCGGGGAGCTGTTTTTT. It translates to CASSPGLANAGELFF.

The rearrangement joins TRBV6-6 to TRBJ1-1, with D possibly matching TRBD1 (5 bases). Trimming cost V 7 bases and J 1 base, with 13 bases left between them. The CDR3 sequence is 14 residues long. Germline CDR1 is MNHNY and CDR2 is SVGAGI (reference sequence). In DNA form, the CDR3 reads TGTGCCAGCATCCTCGACAGCCCGAACACTGAAGCTTTCTTT. Protein: CASILDSPNTEAFF.

The chain couples TRBV5-1 to TRBJ1-1, with D possibly matching TRBD1 (5 bases). CDR3 size: 14 residues. V lost 0 bases to trimming and J lost 6 bases, with 12 bases between them. Germline lookup yields CDR1 SGHRS and CDR2 YFSETQ. CDR3 bases: TGCGCCAGCAGCTTGGATGGTTGGGGGGCTGAAGCTTTCTTT. This encodes CASSLDGWGAEAFF.